This T cell receptor beta chain appears in the sequencing data of a study of blood T cells in healthy people across ages. Using a J-beta primer mix together with a sample-barcoded 5' primer, a second PCR was run for roughly 6 to 12 cycles. TCRdb re-called the 5' RACE reads through MiXCR, storing one row per CDR3 protein. The sample contains around 1,600,000 distinct CDR3 sequences, roughly two fifths of which appear only once. Germline loops: CDR1 LGHNA, CDR2 YNFKEQ. The CDR3 loop spans 16 amino acids. V lost 4 bases and J 0 bases, leaving 16 bases between the germline ends. The sequenced sample consisted of blood. This sequence joins TRBV4-2 and TRBJ2-7; D unclear. The TCR originated in a woman younger than 35 in good health. The CDR3 DNA follows: TGTGCCAGCAGCCCGCTGGTGCGCAGGAGCTCCTACGAGCAGTACTTC. It codes for CASSPLVRRSSYEQYF.